This T cell receptor (beta chain) was recorded in a study of blood T cell repertoires in COVID-19. Study summary: Samples representing acute and convalescent COVID-19 were sourced from the United States, Italy and Spain. PBMCs, B-cell-depleted T cells, or T cells were the source of the cDNA or gDNA that made up the material.

As originally analysed: The assay estimated nucleated cells by amplifying reference gene primers. Repertoires were generated with immunoSEQ multiplex PCR, while TCRdb's copy carries only in-frame clones and drops some. Clonal size and the V and J genes are those of that table, whereas D and trimming came from the DNA. The sample holds fewer than 400,000 clones, approximately 91% seen once. The CDR3 has 17 amino acids. V was pared by 4 bases and J by 4 bases, with 23 bases between. Germline V gene lookup returns CDR1 SGHRS and CDR2 YFSETQ. The table lists this clone with a few counts. The study recruited people aged roughly 18 to 89 years across roughly 23 US areas.

Sequencing was performed on PBMCs or T cells enriched from blood (not recorded which). The chain recombines TRBV5-1 with TRBJ1-1, with D possibly matching TRBD1 (5 bases). The receptor comes from a man between 60 and 75 years old who had recovered from COVID-19. The chain's CDR3 is CASSVPLGAGGSTEAFF. CDR3 coding DNA: TGCGCCAGCAGCGTTCCGTTAGGGGCAGGCGGAAGCACTGAAGCTTTCTTT.